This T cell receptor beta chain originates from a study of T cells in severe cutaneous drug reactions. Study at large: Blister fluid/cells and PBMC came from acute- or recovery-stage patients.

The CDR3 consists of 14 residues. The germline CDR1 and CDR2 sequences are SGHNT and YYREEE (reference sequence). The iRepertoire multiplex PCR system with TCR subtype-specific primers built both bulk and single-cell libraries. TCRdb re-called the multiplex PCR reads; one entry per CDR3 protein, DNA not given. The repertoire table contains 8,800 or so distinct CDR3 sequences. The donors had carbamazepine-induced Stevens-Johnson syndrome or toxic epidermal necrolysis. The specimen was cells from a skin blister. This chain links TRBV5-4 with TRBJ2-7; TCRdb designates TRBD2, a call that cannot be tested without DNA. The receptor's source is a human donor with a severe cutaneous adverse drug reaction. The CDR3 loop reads CASSSGSGNREQYF.